This TCR beta chain was captured by sequencing in a study of monozygotic twins with inflammatory bowel disease. The CDR3 runs to 11 residues. Germline V gene data show CDR1 as DFQATT and CDR2 as SNEGSKA (reference sequence). TCRdb re-called the 5' RACE reads; one entry per CDR3 protein, DNA not given. The sample totals some 440,000 distinct CDR3 sequences. The clonotype comes from a human donor with ulcerative colitis or Crohn's disease, or a healthy co-twin of an affected twin (not recorded which). The specimen sequenced was blood. The V gene is TRBV20-1, the J gene TRBJ2-7. This CDR3 is CSAREIYEQYF.